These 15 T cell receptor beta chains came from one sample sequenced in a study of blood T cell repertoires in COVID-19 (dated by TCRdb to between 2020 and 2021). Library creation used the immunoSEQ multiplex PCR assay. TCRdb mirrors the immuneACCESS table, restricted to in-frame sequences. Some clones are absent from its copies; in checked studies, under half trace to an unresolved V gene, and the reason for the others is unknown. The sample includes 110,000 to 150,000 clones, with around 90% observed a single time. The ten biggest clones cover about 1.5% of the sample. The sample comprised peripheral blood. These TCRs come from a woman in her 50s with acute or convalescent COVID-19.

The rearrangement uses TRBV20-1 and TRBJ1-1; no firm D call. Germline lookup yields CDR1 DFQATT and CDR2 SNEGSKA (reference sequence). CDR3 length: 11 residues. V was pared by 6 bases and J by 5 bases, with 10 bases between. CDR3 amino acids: CSAPVWTEAFF. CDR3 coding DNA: TGCAGTGCCCCAGTTTGGACTGAAGCTTTCTTT.

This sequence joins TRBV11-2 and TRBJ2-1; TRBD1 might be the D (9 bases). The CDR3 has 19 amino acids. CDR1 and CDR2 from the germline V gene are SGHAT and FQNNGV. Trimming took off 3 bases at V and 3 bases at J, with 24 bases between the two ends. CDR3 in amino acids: CASSFGTGHAGGSYNEQFF. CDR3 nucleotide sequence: TGTGCCAGCAGCTTTGGGACAGGGCATGCGGGAGGAAGCTACAATGAGCAGTTCTTC. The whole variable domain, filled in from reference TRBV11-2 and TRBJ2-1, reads EAGVAQSPRYKIIEKRQSVAFWCNPISGHATLYWYQQILGQGPKLLIQFQNNGVVDDSQLPKDRFSAERLKGVDSTLKIQPAKLEDSAVYLCASSFGTGHAGGSYNEQFFGPGTRLTVL.

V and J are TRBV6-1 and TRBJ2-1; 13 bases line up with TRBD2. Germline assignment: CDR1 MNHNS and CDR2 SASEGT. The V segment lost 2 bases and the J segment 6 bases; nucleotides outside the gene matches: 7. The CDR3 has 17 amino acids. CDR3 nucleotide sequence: TGTGCCAGCAGTGAAATGAGACTAGCGGGAGGACTCAATGAGCAGTTCTTC. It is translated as CASSEMRLAGGLNEQFF.

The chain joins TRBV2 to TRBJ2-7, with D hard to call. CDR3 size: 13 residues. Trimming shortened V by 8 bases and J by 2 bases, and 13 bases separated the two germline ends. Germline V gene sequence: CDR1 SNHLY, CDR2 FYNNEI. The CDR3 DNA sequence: TGTGCCAGCGTAGAAACCCATCCCTACGAGCAGTACTTC. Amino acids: CASVETHPYEQYF.

CDR3 sequence reads: CASSQSAGRIGEKLFF. The CDR3 DNA reads TGTGCCAGCAGCCAAAGTGCGGGGAGGATTGGTGAAAAACTGTTTTTT. The chain couples TRBV4-2 to TRBJ1-4, with D hard to call. Germline V gene data show CDR1 as LGHNA and CDR2 as YNFKEQ. Trimming took off 2 bases at V and 7 bases at J, with 17 bases between the two ends. The CDR3 is 16 residues long.

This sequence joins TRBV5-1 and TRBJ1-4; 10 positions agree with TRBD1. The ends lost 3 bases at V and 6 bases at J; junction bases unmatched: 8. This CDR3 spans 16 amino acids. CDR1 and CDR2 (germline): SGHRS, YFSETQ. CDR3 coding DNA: TGCGCCAGCAGCTCCTCGGGACAGGGGACGTATGAAAAACTGTTTTTT. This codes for CASSSSGQGTYEKLFF.

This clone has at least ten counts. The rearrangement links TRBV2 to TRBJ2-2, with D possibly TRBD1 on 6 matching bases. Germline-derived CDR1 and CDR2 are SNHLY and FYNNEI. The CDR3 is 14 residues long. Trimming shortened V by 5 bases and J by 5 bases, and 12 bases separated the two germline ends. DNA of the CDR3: TGTGCCAGCAGTCTGTCAGGGGATACCGGGGAGCTGTTTTTT. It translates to CASSLSGDTGELFF.

CDR3 DNA sequence: TGTGCCAGCACCGAAGGAGAGCCAGGGTGGGATACGCAGTATTTT. This sequence encodes CASTEGEPGWDTQYF. This rearrangement joins TRBV3-1 (or the pseudogene TRBV3-2) to TRBJ2-3; maybe TRBD1 (5 bases). V was clipped by 7 bases and J by 6 bases, with 20 bases between them. The CDR3 contains 15 residues. Germline V CDR1 and CDR2: LGHDT, YNNKEL (reference sequence).

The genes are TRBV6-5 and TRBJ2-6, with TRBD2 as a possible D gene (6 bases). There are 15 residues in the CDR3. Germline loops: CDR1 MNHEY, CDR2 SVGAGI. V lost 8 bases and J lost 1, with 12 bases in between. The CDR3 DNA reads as TGTGCCAGCCAGAGCGGGCAATCTGGGGCCAACGTCCTGACTTTC. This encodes CASQSGQSGANVLTF.

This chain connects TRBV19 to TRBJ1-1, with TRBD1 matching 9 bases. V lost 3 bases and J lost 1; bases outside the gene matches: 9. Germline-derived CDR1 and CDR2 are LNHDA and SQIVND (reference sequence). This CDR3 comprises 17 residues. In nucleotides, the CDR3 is TGTGCCAGTAGTATCCCCCCGGGACAGGGCACGAACACTGAAGCTTTCTTT. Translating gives CASSIPPGQGTNTEAFF.

CDR3 sequence reads: CASSQGLAGGDEQFF. The CDR3 coding sequence is TGCGCCAGCAGCCAGGGACTAGCGGGTGGTGATGAGCAGTTCTTC. The V gene is TRBV5-1, the J gene TRBJ2-1; 12 positions match TRBD2. J was trimmed by 8 bases and V by 4 bases; bases with no gene match: 7. This CDR3 region has 15 residues. From germline, CDR1 is SGHRS and CDR2 YFSETQ.

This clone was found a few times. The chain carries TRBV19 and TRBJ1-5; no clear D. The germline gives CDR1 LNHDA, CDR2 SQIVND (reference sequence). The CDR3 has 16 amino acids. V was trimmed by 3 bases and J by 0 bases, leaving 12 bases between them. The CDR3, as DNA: TGTGCCAGTAGTATCTCCCCACTCTATAGCAATCAGCCCCAGCATTTT. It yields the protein CASSISPLYSNQPQHF.

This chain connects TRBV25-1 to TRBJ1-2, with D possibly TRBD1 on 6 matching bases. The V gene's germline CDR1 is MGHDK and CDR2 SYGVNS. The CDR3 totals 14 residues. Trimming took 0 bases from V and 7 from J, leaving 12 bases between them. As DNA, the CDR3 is TGTGCCAGCAGTGAATATGGGGGGGCCGGTGGCTACACCTTC. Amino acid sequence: CASSEYGGAGGYTF.

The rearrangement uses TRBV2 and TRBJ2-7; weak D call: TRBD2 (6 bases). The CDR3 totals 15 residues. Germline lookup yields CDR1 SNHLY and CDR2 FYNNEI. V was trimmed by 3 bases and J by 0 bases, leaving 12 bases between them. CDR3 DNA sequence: TGTGCCAGCAGTGAGGATAGCGGCCTCTCCTACGAGCAGTACTTC. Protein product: CASSEDSGLSYEQYF.

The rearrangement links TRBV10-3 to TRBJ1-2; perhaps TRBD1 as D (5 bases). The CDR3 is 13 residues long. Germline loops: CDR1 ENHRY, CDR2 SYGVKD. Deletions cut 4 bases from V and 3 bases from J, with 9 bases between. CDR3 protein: CAISGGQDYGYTF. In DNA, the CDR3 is TGTGCCATCAGTGGGGGCCAGGACTATGGCTACACCTTC.